Listed here are 18 T cell receptor beta chains from one sample, sequenced in a study of CD8+ T cells in alopecia areata listed by TCRdb under 2018. Taken with the paper, the label for time point translates to: 20 to 30 weeks on oral tofacitinib. The label giving this sample's treatment or condition can be read as: oral pan-JAK inhibitor, 5-10 mg twice daily. The method was the immunoSEQ multiplex PCR assay. RNA was extracted from all samples and reverse transcribed into cDNA, which served as template for TCR sequencing. Not all clones reach the TCRdb copy of this immuneACCESS table, which keeps in-frame sequences only. Checked studies attribute under half of the gap to unresolved V genes and leave the rest unexplained. Present in this sample are 180,000 or so clones, 58% of which were seen just once. Together, the top ten hold 4.5% to 6% of the sample. The sequencing here drew on CD4+ T cells sorted from blood, taken at week 24, from a patient treated with tofacitinib. These receptors all stem from a human donor with alopecia areata.

This clone was recorded a few times. The chain employs TRBV27 and TRBJ2-7; 9 nucleotides line up with TRBD2. The J segment lost 5 bases and the V segment lost 1 base, leaving 6 bases of the junction unmatched. The germline V gene has CDR1 MNHEY and CDR2 SMNVEV (reference sequence). The CDR3 is made up of 15 amino acids. CDR3 DNA: TGTGCCAGCAGTTTATGGTCTAGCGGGATCCACGAGCAGTACTTC. Protein: CASSLWSSGIHEQYF.

This clone has more than one count but fewer than ten. The V gene is TRBV4-1, the J gene TRBJ1-4; 9 bases are a match to TRBD1. Germline CDR1 reads MGHRA; CDR2 reads YSYEKL. This CDR3 comprises 18 residues. V shed 3 bases, J shed 0 bases, and the junction held 8 bases outside the gene matches. This CDR3 is CASSQTGGTTSTNEKLFF. In DNA, the CDR3 is TGCGCCAGCAGCCAGACAGGGGGGACTACATCAACTAATGAAAAACTGTTTTTT.

The V call is TRBV4-1, the J call TRBJ2-5; D is unresolved. Trimming removed 2 bases from V and 2 bases from J, with 6 bases in between. The germline gives CDR1 MGHRA, CDR2 YSYEKL. The CDR3 spans 13 residues. For the CDR3, the DNA is TGCGCCAGCAGCCAATGGCAGCAAGAGACCCAGTACTTC. Protein product: CASSQWQQETQYF.

The chain uses TRBV30 and TRBJ1-1, with D hard to call. Deletions cut 0 bases from V and 7 bases from J, with 6 bases between. From germline, CDR1 is GTSNPN and CDR2 SVGIG (reference sequence). This CDR3 spans 11 amino acids. CDR3 bases: TGTGCCTGGAGTGTAACCATTGAAGCTTTCTTT. Amino acid sequence: CAWSVTIEAFF.

V is TRBV9 and J is TRBJ2-5, with D possibly called TRBD1 or TRBD2 (5 bases each). V shed 2 bases and J shed 5 bases, with 10 bases lying between them. Germline values: CDR1 SGDLS, CDR2 YYNGEE. The CDR3 contains 13 residues. CDR3 sequence reads: CASSVRGGETQYF. The CDR3 coding sequence is TGTGCCAGCAGCGTTAGGGGCGGGGAGACCCAGTACTTC.

This clone has only one observation. CDR3 protein: CASSLGVYEQYF. CDR3 nucleotide sequence: TGTGCCAGCAGTTTAGGTGTCTACGAGCAGTACTTC. V and J are TRBV28 and TRBJ2-7; D unclear. Per germline, CDR1 MDHEN and CDR2 SYDVKM. Trimming left V 2 bases short and J 3 bases short, with 5 bases between. The CDR3 runs 12 residues. Combining the CDR3 with reference TRBV28 and TRBJ2-7 gives the whole variable domain DVKVTQSSRYLVKRTGEKVFLECVQDMDHENMFWYRQDPGLGLRLIYFSYDVKMKEKGDIPEGYSVSREKKERFSLILESASTNQTSMYLCASSLGVYEQYFGPGTRLTVT.

The chain carries TRBV19 and TRBJ2-1, with TRBD1 identical over 12 bases. This CDR3 is 17 amino acids long. CDR1 and CDR2 from the germline V gene are LNHDA and SQIVND (reference sequence). V lost 1 base, J lost 8 bases, and 9 bases stayed unmatched. As DNA, the CDR3 is TGTGCCAGTAGTATAGGCCGGGACAGGGGGCGAGGTTATGAGCAGTTCTTC. Protein sequence: CASSIGRDRGRGYEQFF.

In nucleotides, the CDR3 is TGTGCCAGCAGCAATCTACAGGGCGGCGAGCAGTACTTC. Residues: CASSNLQGGEQYF. The chain carries TRBV5-6 and TRBJ2-7; D may be TRBD1 (6 bases). Germline V gene sequence: CDR1 SGHDT, CDR2 YYEEEE. Trimming cost V 4 bases and J 6 bases, with 14 bases left between them. This CDR3 spans 13 amino acids.

The gene calls are TRBV23-1 and TRBJ2-2; 7 bases agree with TRBD1. TRBV23-1 is treated as an ORF (open reading frame) with a function not yet certain. Trimming removed 10 bases from V and 5 bases from J; junction bases left unmatched: 10. This CDR3 is built from 14 residues. CDR3 sequence (DNA): TGCGCCACCACAGGGGTCTTCGGTACCGGGGAGCTGTTTTTT. It translates to CATTGVFGTGELFF.

V gene TRBV18 combines with J gene TRBJ2-5, with D possibly being TRBD2 (5 bases). CDR1 is KGHSH and CDR2 is LQKENI in the germline V gene. This CDR3 region has 14 residues. Trimming cost V 3 bases and J 0 bases, with 8 bases left between them. The CDR3 protein is CASSPVGDQETQYF. DNA for the CDR3: TGTGCCAGCTCACCCGTCGGGGACCAAGAGACCCAGTACTTC.

CDR3 nucleotides: TGCAGCGTCCAGGGAGTGGCCAAAAACATTCAGTACTTC. Its protein is CSVQGVAKNIQYF. The chain has TRBV29-1 and TRBJ2-4; the D gene could be TRBD1 or TRBD2 (5 bases each). CDR1 is SQVTM and CDR2 is ANQGSEA in the germline V gene. The CDR3 is 13 residues long. The V and J ends lost 6 bases and 1 base respectively, with 10 bases between them.

CDR3 loop: CASSPSRDQYNEQFF. CDR3 coding DNA: TGTGCCAGCAGCCCGTCCCGGGACCAATACAATGAGCAGTTCTTC. This chain joins TRBV5-4 and TRBJ2-1, with D perhaps assigned TRBD1 or TRBD2 (5 bases each). Per germline, CDR1 SGHNT and CDR2 YYREEE (reference sequence). Between the trimmed V and J ends, which lost 4 bases and 4 bases, there was a span of 15 bases. The CDR3 has 15 residues.

This clone was detected only a few times. The chain is built from TRBV14 and TRBJ1-2, with no clear D. This CDR3 is 15 amino acids long. Germline CDR1 is SGHDN and CDR2 is FVKESK. V was cut by 1 base and J by 2 bases, with 11 bases left in between. CDR3 nucleotides: TGTGCCAGCAGCCAAGTTGTGGGAGGGAACTATGGCTACACCTTC. It codes for CASSQVVGGNYGYTF.

The chain uses TRBV9 and TRBJ1-4; D is undetermined. The V gene lost 4 bases and the J gene lost 7 bases, with 8 bases spanning the gap. CDR1 is SGDLS and CDR2 is YYNGEE in the germline V gene. The CDR3 has 12 amino acids. As DNA, the CDR3 is TGTGCCAGCAGCCTCAGCGGTGAAAAACTGTTTTTT. Its protein is CASSLSGEKLFF.

This clone came up a few times. This chain uses TRBV19 with TRBJ2-7; TRBD2 matches at 7 bases. The J call may be in error: the DNA end matches TRBJ2-5 better. The CDR3 spans 10 residues. CDR1 is LNHDA, CDR2 SQIVND, per germline (reference sequence). CDR3 residues: CAKKRGTQYF. CDR3 coding DNA: TGTGCCAAGAAGCGGGGGACCCAGTACTTC.

The J gene is TRBJ2-7, the V gene TRBV7-2; the match to TRBD2 covers 10 bases. V shed 6 bases and J 2 bases; nucleotides not matched to a gene: 7. The V gene's germline CDR1 is SGHTA and CDR2 FQGNSA. CDR3 length: 15 amino acids. CDR3 nucleotide sequence: TGTGCCAGCAGTTCCGGGACTAGCGCGACCTACGAGCAGTACTTC. Translating gives CASSSGTSATYEQYF.

The V call is TRBV7-8, the J call TRBJ2-1; 14 bases are shared with TRBD2. From germline, CDR1 is SGHVS and CDR2 FQNEAQ. V lost 4 bases and J lost 5; bases outside the gene matches: 4. The CDR3 sequence is 16 residues long. The chain's CDR3 is CASSSGLAGGNNEQFF. As DNA, the CDR3 is TGTGCCAGCAGCTCCGGACTAGCGGGGGGTAACAATGAGCAGTTCTTC.

The CDR3 nucleotides are TGCGCCAGCAGCCCGGGGACTAGCGGGGGCCAAGAGACCCAGTACTTC. Its translation is CASSPGTSGGQETQYF. The rearrangement links TRBV5-1 to TRBJ2-5, with 14 bases that match TRBD2. The germline CDR1 and CDR2 sequences are SGHRS and YFSETQ. The trim removed 4 bases at V and 1 base at J, leaving 3 bases unmatched. This CDR3 is 16 amino acids long.